The clone carrying this T cell receptor beta chain was seen a handful of times. Its antigen is currently unknown. In germline, CDR1 is SEHNR, CDR2 FQNEAQ (reference sequence). The V end was cut by 5 bases, the J end by 0 bases, with 14 bases between. The CDR3 runs to 15 residues. The source of the sample is a study of T cells in Graves' hyperthyroidism and ophthalmopathy. General study findings and limits: Also found in blood were most expanded thyroid clonotypes above 0.001.

From RNA transcripts, TCR beta CDR3 regions were amplified. Carried out on the TCR CDR3, a first-round RT-PCR used the HTBI primer set. TCRdb analysed the multiplex PCR reads with MiXCR anew, one entry per CDR3 protein. Counted here are fewer than 600,000 distinct CDR3 sequences, approximately 14% occurring once; the ten biggest clones make up about 15%. This chain uses TRBV7-9 with TRBJ2-7; D not certain. This sequence was found in a middle-aged woman with Graves' hyperthyroidism. Sequencing used blood. As DNA, the CDR3 is TGTGCCAGCAGCCGAGGATCATACTTCTCCTACGAGCAGTACTTC. Translated, it gives CASSRGSYFSYEQYF.